This TCR beta chain was captured in a study of blood T cells in healthy people across ages (dated by TCRdb to about 2015). Notes on the research overall: Template switching captured roughly one uniquely barcoded TCR beta cDNA molecule per two T cells in model experiments. The donors were divided into four age groups: young (average approximately 15 years), middle-aged (around 37), aged (about 60) and long-lived (82). The study analyzed two additional independent replicas of 1 million unique cDNA reads from the same blood draw for two donors, one aged 18 to 29 and one aged 80 or older. Using deep sequencing normalized with unique cDNA molecular identifiers, the study measured how TCR beta repertoire diversity changes with age. To avoid experimental bias, donors of different ages were spread randomly across the sequencing lanes.

Libraries came from 5' RACE. The run used an Illumina HiSeq 2500. A second PCR of roughly 7 to 11 cycles was performed with a sample-barcoded 5' primer and a J-beta primer mix. Each TCR beta cDNA molecule received a unique molecular identifier from a template-switch 5' adaptor carrying 12 random nucleotides. Each sample yielded at least 2.5 million CDR3-containing paired-end reads. All of the RNA was converted into first-strand cDNA using the Mint cDNA synthesis kit, with a TRBC-specific oligonucleotide serving as the primer. All cDNA was treated with uracil-DNA glycosylase and then went through a first 18-cycle PCR with the universal primers M1SS and BC2_uni_R. From the authors' description of their analysis: Normalization of each sample was performed by random selection of 1 million high-quality reads, each carrying a distinct molecular identifier. Instead of being binned into consensus sequences, reads with shared molecular identifiers were discarded. MiTCR, with a Q25 quality threshold and the strictest error-elimination algorithm, was used for CDR3 identification, clonotype clustering and error correction. A nonparametric unseen species model with Euler transformation was used to estimate lower-bound total TCR beta diversity. TCRdb reanalyzed the raw reads on its own, using fastp at Q25 for trimming and MiXCR for clone calling, and kept in-frame beta chains. Every distinct CDR3 protein forms one entry, paired with its most common genes and DNA. TCRdb's processing, not the authors', yielded these V and J calls. This sample comprises about 400,000 distinct CDR3 sequences, about 55% of them detected only once. The top ten clones comprise around 53% of the sample.

The 35 to 40 donors, aged roughly 6 to 90 years, were systemically healthy Caucasian individuals from Russia. Each donor gave roughly 11 milliliters of peripheral blood, drawn into EDTA-treated Vacutainer tubes. Ficoll-Paque density-gradient centrifugation was used to isolate PBMCs, with at least 6.5 million per sample. Trizol reagent was used to extract total RNA from PBMCs, with at least 5 micrograms per sample. For every donor, an aliquot of PBMCs went through flow cytometry to measure the percentages of naive CD45RAhigh/CD27high T cells. A word on this clonotype: It has no known antigen specificity. No base-level quality is on record; no much larger clone is a single base apart.

Overall study results and their limits: Estimates of total diversity based on one million sequenced T cells were considered lower bounds and underestimates. There was a strong correlation between observed TCR beta diversity and the percentage of naive T cells measured by flow cytometry. Compared with the aged group, the long-lived group had more naive CD4+ T cells, fewer expanded clones and increased TCR diversity, suggesting age selection. Since profiling was done on bulk unsorted PBMCs, naive and antigen-experienced compartments could not be conclusively compared. Because donor CMV infection status was unknown, age-related changes in expanded clonotypes were potentially confounded. Observed TCR beta diversity per million T cells fell roughly linearly with age, and a significant reduction was already apparent by age roughly 40.

The receptor comes from a man aged 55 to 69 in good health. The source material was blood.

CDR3 region: CASSLARTFSTEAFF. The DNA reads as follows: TGTGCCAGCAGCTTAGCTAGGACATTCAGCACTGAAGCTTTCTTT. Rearrangement joined TRBV7-2 to TRBJ1-1, and the D gene may be TRBD1, 5 bases matching. V loses 0 bases of germline sequence and J loses 4 bases, and the interval between the two ends is 12 bases. The CDR3 has 15 amino acids, counting the end cysteine and phenylalanine. The retained sequence is limited to the CDR3, 45 bases, with the frame set at the first base. CDR1 SGHTA and CDR2 FQGNSA are derived from the germline V gene. When the CDR3 is completed using the reference TRBV7-2 and TRBJ1-1 genes on either side, the full variable domain is GAGVSQSPSNKVTEKGKDVELRCDPISGHTALYWYRQSLGQGLEFLIYFQGNSAPDKSGLPSDRFSAERTGGSVSTLTIQRTQQEDSAVYLCASSLARTFSTEAFFGQGTRLTVV.